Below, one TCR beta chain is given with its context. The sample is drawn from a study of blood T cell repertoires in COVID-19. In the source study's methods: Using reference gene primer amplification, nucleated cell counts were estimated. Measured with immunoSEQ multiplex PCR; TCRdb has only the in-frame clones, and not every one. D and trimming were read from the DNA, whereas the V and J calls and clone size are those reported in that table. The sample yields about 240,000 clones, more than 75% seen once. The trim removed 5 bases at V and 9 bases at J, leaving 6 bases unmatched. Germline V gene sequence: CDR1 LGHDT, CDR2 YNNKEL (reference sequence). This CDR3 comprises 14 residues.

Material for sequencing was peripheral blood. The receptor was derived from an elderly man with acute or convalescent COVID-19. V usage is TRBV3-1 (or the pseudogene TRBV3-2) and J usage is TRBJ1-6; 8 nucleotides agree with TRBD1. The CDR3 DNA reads TGTGCCAGCAGCTTCCAGGGGGCTACTTCACCCCTCCACTTT. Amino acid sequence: CASSFQGATSPLHF.